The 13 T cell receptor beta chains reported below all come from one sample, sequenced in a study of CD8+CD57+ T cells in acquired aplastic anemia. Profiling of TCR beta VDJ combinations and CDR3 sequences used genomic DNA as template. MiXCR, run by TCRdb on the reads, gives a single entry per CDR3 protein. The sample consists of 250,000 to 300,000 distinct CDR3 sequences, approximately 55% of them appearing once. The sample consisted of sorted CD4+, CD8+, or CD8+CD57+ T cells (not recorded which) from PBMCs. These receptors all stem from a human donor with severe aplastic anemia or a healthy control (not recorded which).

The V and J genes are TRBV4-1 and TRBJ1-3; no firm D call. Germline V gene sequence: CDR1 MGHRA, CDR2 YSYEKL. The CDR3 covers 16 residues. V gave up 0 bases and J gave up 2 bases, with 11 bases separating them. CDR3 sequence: CASSQEGPGTGNTIYF. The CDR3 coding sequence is TGCGCCAGCAGCCAAGAGGGTCCGGGGACTGGAAACACCATATATTTT.

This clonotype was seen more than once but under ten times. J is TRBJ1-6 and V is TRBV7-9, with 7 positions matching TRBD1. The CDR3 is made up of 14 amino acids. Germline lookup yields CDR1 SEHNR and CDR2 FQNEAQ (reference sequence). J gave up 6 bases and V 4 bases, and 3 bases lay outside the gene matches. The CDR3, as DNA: TGTGCCAGCAGCTGGGACAGAATTAATTCACCCCTCCACTTT. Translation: CASSWDRINSPLHF.

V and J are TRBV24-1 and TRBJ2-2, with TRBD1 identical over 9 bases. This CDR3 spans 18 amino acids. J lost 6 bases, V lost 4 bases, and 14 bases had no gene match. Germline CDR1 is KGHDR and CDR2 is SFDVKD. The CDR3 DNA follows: TGTGCCACCAGTGACAAAAGACCAGGACAGGGGTATGCCGGGGAGCTGTTTTTT. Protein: CATSDKRPGQGYAGELFF.

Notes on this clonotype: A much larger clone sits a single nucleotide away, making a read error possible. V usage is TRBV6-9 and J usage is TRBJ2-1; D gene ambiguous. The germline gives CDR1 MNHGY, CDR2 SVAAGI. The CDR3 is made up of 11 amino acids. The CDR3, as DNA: TGTGCCAGCAGATTAAACAATAAGCAGTTCTTC. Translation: CASRLNNKQFF.

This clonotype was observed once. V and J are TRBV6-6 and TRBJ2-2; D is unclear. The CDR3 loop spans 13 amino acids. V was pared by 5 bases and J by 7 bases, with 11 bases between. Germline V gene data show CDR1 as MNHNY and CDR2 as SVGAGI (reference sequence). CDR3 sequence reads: CASSQVNGGELFF. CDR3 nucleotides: TGTGCCAGCAGTCAAGTTAATGGCGGGGAGCTGTTTTTT.

The CDR3 nucleotides are TGTGCCAGTAGTACCTCCCAGGGCAATCAGCCCCAGCATTTT. Translating it yields CASSTSQGNQPQHF. The chain is built from TRBV19 and TRBJ1-5; unclear D gene. The CDR3 is made up of 14 amino acids. In germline, CDR1 is LNHDA, CDR2 SQIVND (reference sequence). The V end was cut by 4 bases, the J end by 2 bases, with 9 bases between.

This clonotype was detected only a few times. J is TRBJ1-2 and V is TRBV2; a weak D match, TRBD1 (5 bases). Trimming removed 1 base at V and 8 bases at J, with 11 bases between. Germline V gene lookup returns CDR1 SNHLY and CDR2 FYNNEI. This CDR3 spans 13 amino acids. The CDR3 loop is CASSEGQGDGYTF. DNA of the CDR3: TGTGCCAGCAGTGAAGGGCAGGGCGACGGCTACACCTTC.

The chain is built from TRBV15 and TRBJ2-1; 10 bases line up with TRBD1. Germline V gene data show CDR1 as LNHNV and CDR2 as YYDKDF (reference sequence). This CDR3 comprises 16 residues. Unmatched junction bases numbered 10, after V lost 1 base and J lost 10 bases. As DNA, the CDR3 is TGTGCCACCAGCAGAGCCGGGACAGGGGATTTTTGGGAGCAGTTCTTC. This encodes CATSRAGTGDFWEQFF.

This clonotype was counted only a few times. The CDR3 nucleotides read TGTGCCAGCAGCCCGAAGGGGGGGCTCTCCTACGAGCAGTACTTC. Protein product: CASSPKGGLSYEQYF. The V call is TRBV9, the J call TRBJ2-7; the D gene is possibly TRBD2 (7 bases). The CDR3 sequence is 15 residues long. Trimming took 4 bases from V and 0 from J, leaving 14 bases between them. In germline, CDR1 is SGDLS, CDR2 YYNGEE.

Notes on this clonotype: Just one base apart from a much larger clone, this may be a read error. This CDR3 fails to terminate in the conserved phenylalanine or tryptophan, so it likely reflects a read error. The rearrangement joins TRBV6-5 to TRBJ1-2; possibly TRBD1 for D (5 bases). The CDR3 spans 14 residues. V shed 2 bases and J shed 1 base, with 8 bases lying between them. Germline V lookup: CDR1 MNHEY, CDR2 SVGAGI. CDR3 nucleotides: TGTGCCAGCAGTTACGGCAGGGATAACTATGGCTACACCTTA. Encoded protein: CASSYGRDNYGYTL.

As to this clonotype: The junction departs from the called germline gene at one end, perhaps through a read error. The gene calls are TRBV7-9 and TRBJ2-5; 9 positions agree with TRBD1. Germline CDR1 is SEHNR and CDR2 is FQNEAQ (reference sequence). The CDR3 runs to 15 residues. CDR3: CASSLRGQGRETQCF. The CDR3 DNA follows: TGTGCCAGCAGCTTAAGGGGACAGGGCAGGGAGACCCAGTGCTTC.

The CDR3 sequence is CASWVWGTDTQYF. CDR3 bases: TGTGCCAGCTGGGTATGGGGTACAGATACGCAGTATTTT. The J gene is TRBJ2-3, the V gene TRBV2, with D unclear. Germline CDR1 SNHLY, CDR2 FYNNEI. This CDR3 region has 13 residues. Trimming removed 8 bases from V and 3 bases from J, with 12 bases in between.

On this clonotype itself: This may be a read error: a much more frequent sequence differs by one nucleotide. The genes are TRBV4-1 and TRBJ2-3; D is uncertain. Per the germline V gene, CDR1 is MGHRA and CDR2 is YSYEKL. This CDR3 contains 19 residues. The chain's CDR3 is CASGQDHLEGRSSTDTQYF. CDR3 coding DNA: TGCGCCAGCGGCCAAGACCATCTCGAAGGGCGCTCTAGCACAGATACGCAGTATTTT.